This T cell receptor (beta chain) was found in a study of T cell clonality in common variable immunodeficiency. The germline CDR1 and CDR2 sequences are GTSNPN and SVGIG (reference sequence). Trimming removed 6 bases from V and 2 bases from J; junction bases left unmatched: 10. This CDR3 spans 16 amino acids. Libraries were prepared by immunoSEQ multiplex PCR; TCRdb keeps only in-frame clonotypes and omits some of them. The table lists about 39,000 clones, with no singletons. Ten or more counts support this clone. The read comes to an end 3 residues before the CDR3 does, leaving the germline J gene to fill in the end.

The chain employs TRBV30 and TRBJ2-6; 7 positions match TRBD1. This sequence was found in a person aged 18 to 70 in good health. Sample: peripheral blood mononuclear cells. Here the CDR3 reads CACQGGARPGANVLTF. CDR3 bases read: TGTGCCTGCCAAGGGGGCGCGAGACCTGGGGCCAACGTC. The complete variable domain, with remaining parts taken from reference TRBV30 and TRBJ2-6, reads SQTIHQWPATLVQPVGSPLSLECTVEGTSNPNLYWYRQAAGRGLQLLFYSVGIGQISSEVPQNLSASRPQDRQFILSSKKLLLSDSGFYLCACQGGARPGANVLTFGAGSRLTVL.